One sample yielded the 30 T cell receptor beta chains listed below, sequenced in a study of response to subunit inactivated influenza vaccine. TCRdb analysed the RT-PCR reads with MiXCR anew, one entry per CDR3 protein. The sample holds roughly 550,000 distinct CDR3 sequences; roughly 25% are singletons and the top ten take approximately 3%. The same sample was also used in a study of T cells expressing NK-cell markers. That investigation notes: UMI-tagged 5'RACE template switching yielded the TCR beta cDNA.

The material sequenced was CD4+ T cells sorted from PBMCs, taken less than 13 days after vaccination. The receptor source for this set is a man aged 50 or older who received an inactivated influenza vaccine.

This chain links TRBV3-1 with TRBJ2-7; 10 bases fit TRBD2. The junction had 3 bases not matched to a gene; V was cut back by 1 base and J by 0 bases. CDR3 length: 16 residues. Germline V gives CDR1 LGHDT, CDR2 YNNKEL (reference sequence). CDR3 loop: CASSQGSSGSSYEQYF. In nucleotides, the CDR3 is TGTGCCAGCAGCCAAGGGTCTAGCGGGAGCTCCTACGAGCAGTACTTC.

This clonotype was detected only a few times. CDR3 residues: CASRQNPNGNTEAFF. In nucleotides, the CDR3 is TGCGCCAGCCGTCAAAATCCTAATGGGAACACTGAAGCTTTCTTT. The V call is TRBV5-1, the J call TRBJ1-1; no clear D. Germline-derived CDR1 and CDR2 are SGHRS and YFSETQ. This CDR3 region has 15 residues. Trimming took 7 bases from V and 1 from J, leaving 17 bases between them.

The chain links TRBV4-2 to TRBJ1-6; 7 positions match TRBD1. This CDR3 region has 19 residues. Germline trimming cut 0 bases from V and 4 bases from J; bases unmatched to any gene: 12. Looked up from germline, CDR1 is LGHNA and CDR2 is YNFKEQ. The CDR3: CASSQEPSRDRPYNSPLHF. The CDR3 bases are TGTGCCAGCAGCCAAGAGCCCTCGCGGGACAGACCTTATAATTCACCCCTCCACTTT.

The chain couples TRBV29-1 to TRBJ2-1, with 7 positions matching TRBD2. V shed 4 bases, J shed 7 bases, and the junction held 10 bases outside the gene matches. CDR1 and CDR2 from the germline V gene are SQVTM and ANQGSEA. The CDR3 is 14 residues long. CDR3 sequence: CSVVPGTTGNEQFF. Written as DNA, the CDR3 is TGCAGCGTTGTTCCCGGGACTACCGGAAATGAGCAGTTCTTC.

The rearrangement links TRBV7-9 to TRBJ2-5, with unresolved D. This CDR3 contains 13 residues. V was clipped by 3 bases and J by 1 base, with 6 bases between them. Germline CDR1 and CDR2: SEHNR and FQNEAQ (reference sequence). CDR3 in DNA: TGTGCCAGCAGCTTCATAAGCCAAGAGACCCAGTACTTC. Its protein is CASSFISQETQYF. The whole variable domain, remainder taken from reference TRBV7-9 and TRBJ2-5, is DTGVSQNPRHKITKRGQNVTFRCDPISEHNRLYWYRQTLGQGPEFLTYFQNEAQLEKSRLLSDRFSAERPKGSFSTLEIQRTEQGDSAMYLCASSFISQETQYFGPGTRLLVL.

The rearrangement joins TRBV10-3 to TRBJ2-1; no clear D. Germline V gene sequence: CDR1 ENHRY, CDR2 SYGVKD. Trimming shortened V by 7 bases and J by 8 bases, and 12 bases separated the two germline ends. This CDR3 contains 12 residues. CDR3 bases: TGTGCCATCAAGTCAATGACCGATGAGCAGTTCTTC. Its translation is CAIKSMTDEQFF.

This clonotype was found a few times. The CDR3 loop is CASRGLASGELFF. The CDR3 coding sequence is TGTGCCAGCCGGGGACTAGCGTCTGGGGAGCTGTTTTTT. The genes are TRBV2 and TRBJ2-2; 10 nucleotides match TRBD2. The CDR3 loop spans 13 amino acids. CDR1 is SNHLY and CDR2 is FYNNEI in the germline V gene. V trimming: 8 bases; J trimming: 8 bases; junction bases outside the gene matches: 5.

The rearrangement uses TRBV30 and TRBJ1-2, with TRBD1 matching over 7 bases. CDR1 GTSNPN and CDR2 SVGIG come from the germline V gene (reference sequence). The CDR3 loop spans 15 amino acids. With V trimmed by 5 bases and J by 1 base, 10 bases remained unmatched. The CDR3 DNA reads TGTGCCTGGGGTGGGAGTTACAGGGGTAACTATGGCTACACCTTC. It codes for CAWGGSYRGNYGYTF.

The rearrangement links TRBV20-1 to TRBJ2-7; TRBD1 matches at 8 bases. The V gene's germline CDR1 is DFQATT and CDR2 SNEGSKA (reference sequence). Trimming cost V 5 bases and J 2 bases; bases outside gene matches: 8. CDR3 length equals 14 residues. CDR3 nucleotides: TGCAGTGCTGAACCGGGACAGGCTCCCTACGAGCAGTACTTC. This codes for CSAEPGQAPYEQYF.

The CDR3 loop is CASSSPQDSMNTEAFF. CDR3 coding DNA: TGTGCCAGCAGCTCACCACAGGACAGCATGAACACTGAAGCTTTCTTT. This chain connects TRBV7-3 to TRBJ1-1; possibly TRBD1 for D (6 bases). The CDR3 contains 16 residues. V was clipped by 4 bases and J by 0 bases, with 15 bases between them. Germline-derived CDR1 and CDR2 are SGHTA and FQGTGA.

The chain combines TRBV9 with TRBJ2-1; D not certain. The V gene lost 4 bases and the J gene lost 2 bases, with 10 bases spanning the gap. Germline V CDR1 and CDR2: SGDLS, YYNGEE. The CDR3 length is 14 residues. The CDR3: CASSPRFTYNEQFF. The CDR3 region has the DNA TGTGCCAGCAGCCCACGTTTCACCTACAATGAGCAGTTCTTC.

There are a few counts of this clonotype. The rearrangement links TRBV24-1 to TRBJ2-1; weak D call: TRBD1 (6 bases). Germline assignment: CDR1 KGHDR and CDR2 SFDVKD. Trimming took 5 bases from V and 5 from J, leaving 15 bases between them. The CDR3 contains 15 residues. This chain's CDR3 is CATSGGRDMNNEQFF. The CDR3 DNA sequence: TGTGCCACCAGTGGGGGCAGGGACATGAACAATGAGCAGTTCTTC.

This clonotype was seen a few times. This sequence joins TRBV11-1 and TRBJ2-1; TRBD1 agrees at 10 bases. This CDR3 has 19 amino acids. Germline CDR1 and CDR2: SGHAT and FQDESV (reference sequence). J gave up 7 bases and V 4 bases, and 19 bases lay outside the gene matches. CDR3 in amino acids: CASSSTDKTGTGDGNEQFF. Here the CDR3 DNA reads TGTGCCAGCAGCTCCACAGATAAAACCGGGACAGGGGACGGGAATGAGCAGTTCTTC.

This chain connects TRBV18 to TRBJ2-7, with 7 positions matching TRBD1. J was trimmed by 2 bases and V by 6 bases; bases with no gene match: 7. The CDR3 totals 14 residues. Germline V gives CDR1 KGHSH, CDR2 LQKENI. The CDR3: CASSPGQSAYEQYF. As DNA, the CDR3 is TGTGCCAGCTCCCCGGGACAGTCGGCCTACGAGCAGTACTTC.

The table lists this clonotype with a few counts. The CDR3 DNA sequence: TGCGCCAGCAGCTTGGGGGGAAGGGAGCCAACCGCGGAGACCCAGTACTTC. Its protein product is CASSLGGREPTAETQYF. The rearrangement uses TRBV5-1 and TRBJ2-5, with D possibly TRBD2 on 5 matching bases. The CDR3 totals 17 residues. The germline gives CDR1 SGHRS, CDR2 YFSETQ. Trimming took off 0 bases at V and 5 bases at J, with 20 bases between the two ends.

CDR3 nucleotides: TGTGCCAGCAGCTTATTCGGGTCAGCAGTTTCATTGGATACGCAGTATTTT. Translation gives CASSLFGSAVSLDTQYF. V is TRBV7-2 and J is TRBJ2-3; D ambiguous. The CDR3 totals 17 residues. The germline V gene encodes CDR1 SGHTA and CDR2 FQGNSA. V dropped 2 bases and J dropped 6 bases, with 21 bases sitting between them. Full variable domain (missing parts from reference TRBV7-2 and TRBJ2-3): GAGVSQSPSNKVTEKGKDVELRCDPISGHTALYWYRQSLGQGLEFLIYFQGNSAPDKSGLPSDRFSAERTGGSVSTLTIQRTQQEDSAVYLCASSLFGSAVSLDTQYFGPGTRLTVL.

This clonotype was counted between two and nine times. This chain links TRBV5-1 with TRBJ2-2; either TRBD1 or TRBD2 may fit D (5 bases each). V gave up 4 bases and J gave up 1 base, with 8 bases separating them. The CDR3 consists of 14 residues. Germline V gene sequence: CDR1 SGHRS, CDR2 YFSETQ. DNA for the CDR3: TGCGCCAGCAGCACGGGACGGAACACCGGGGAGCTGTTTTTT. Translated, it gives CASSTGRNTGELFF. Based on the CDR3 plus reference TRBV5-1 and TRBJ2-2, the full variable domain is KAGVTQTPRYLIKTRGQQVTLSCSPISGHRSVSWYQQTPGQGLQFLFEYFSETQRNKGNFPGRFSGRQFSNSRSEMNVSTLELGDSALYLCASSTGRNTGELFFGEGSRLTVL.

In its sample, this clonotype was seen a few times. V is TRBV29-1 and J is TRBJ2-5, with TRBD2 matching over 12 bases. V gave up 6 bases and J gave up 5 bases; unmatched junction bases: 4. Germline CDR1 and CDR2: SQVTM and ANQGSEA. The CDR3 covers 13 residues. CDR3 sequence: CSVGTSGFETQYF. CDR3 DNA: TGCAGCGTGGGGACTAGCGGGTTTGAGACCCAGTACTTC.

The sample holds a few counts of this clonotype. V and J are TRBV6-5 and TRBJ2-5; 9 bases map to TRBD1. This CDR3 region has 16 residues. J gave up 4 bases and V 4 bases, and 10 bases lay outside the gene matches. The germline CDR1 and CDR2 sequences are MNHEY and SVGAGI. The CDR3 sequence is CASSSPGQGGRETQYF. The DNA of the CDR3 is TGTGCCAGCAGTTCACCGGGACAGGGAGGACGAGAGACCCAGTACTTC.

This clonotype has a handful of counts. The chain is built from TRBV5-1 and TRBJ2-1; 11 bases align to TRBD2. Germline lookup yields CDR1 SGHRS and CDR2 YFSETQ. V trimming: 0 bases; J trimming: 9 bases; junction bases outside the gene matches: 5. This CDR3 comprises 15 residues. The DNA for the CDR3 is TGCGCCAGCAGCTTGGTAGCTGGGACTAGCGGTGAGCAGTTCTTC. Its protein product is CASSLVAGTSGEQFF.

This clonotype appeared a few times. The J gene is TRBJ2-1, the V gene TRBV9, with a tentative D call TRBD1 (6 bases). Germline CDR1 is SGDLS and CDR2 is YYNGEE. The CDR3 has 13 amino acids. V lost 4 bases and J lost 7, with 12 bases in between. The CDR3 reads CASSPTGMNEQFF. CDR3 in DNA: TGTGCCAGCAGCCCCACAGGGATGAATGAGCAGTTCTTC.

This clonotype was picked up many times. The chain is built from TRBV7-6 and TRBJ2-1; 9 bases agree with TRBD1. Per germline, CDR1 SGHVS and CDR2 FNYEAQ. The CDR3 consists of 15 residues. With V trimmed by 2 bases and J by 4 bases, 3 bases remained unmatched. DNA for the CDR3: TGTGCCAGCAGCTTACCGACAGGGGGTTACAATGAGCAGTTCTTC. As protein: CASSLPTGGYNEQFF.

This clonotype turned up a few times. The chain couples TRBV9 to TRBJ1-4; the D gene is possibly TRBD1 (6 bases). Germline assignment: CDR1 SGDLS and CDR2 YYNGEE. The CDR3 has 15 residues. V lost 0 bases and J 4 bases, leaving 10 bases between the germline ends. CDR3 sequence: CASSVAGTSNEKLFF. For the CDR3, the DNA is TGTGCCAGCAGCGTAGCCGGGACAAGTAATGAAAAACTGTTTTTT.

The chain combines TRBV20-1 with TRBJ2-1; the D call may be TRBD1 or TRBD2 (6 bases each). The CDR3 runs to 14 residues. Germline V gene lookup returns CDR1 DFQATT and CDR2 SNEGSKA (reference sequence). Between the trimmed V and J ends, which lost 3 bases and 5 bases, there was a span of 14 bases. This CDR3 is CSASGGPQDNEQFF. DNA for the CDR3: TGCAGTGCTAGCGGGGGCCCTCAGGACAATGAGCAGTTCTTC.

This clonotype was picked up a small number of times. The V gene is TRBV6-5, the J gene TRBJ2-2; D not certain. V was trimmed by 2 bases and J by 0 bases, leaving 13 bases between them. The germline V gene has CDR1 MNHEY and CDR2 SVGAGI. CDR3 length equals 17 residues. The CDR3 is CASSYTRLATNTGELFF. In DNA, the CDR3 is TGTGCCAGCAGTTACACCCGATTGGCGACGAACACCGGGGAGCTGTTTTTT.

The V and J genes are TRBV24-1 and TRBJ2-5; D is unclear. V was trimmed by 3 bases and J by 2 bases, leaving 12 bases between them. CDR1 KGHDR and CDR2 SFDVKD come from the germline V gene. The CDR3 is 15 amino acids. The DNA of the CDR3 is TGTGCCACCAGTGATCACCAACACCTACAAGAGACCCAGTACTTC. Amino acids: CATSDHQHLQETQYF.

This clonotype occurred a few times. This chain uses TRBV7-2 with TRBJ2-2, with D unresolved. The ends were cut back, 1 base at V and 3 bases at J, with 12 bases in the middle. Germline CDR1 is SGHTA and CDR2 is FQGNSA. CDR3 size: 16 residues. This CDR3 reads CASSLVRARYTGELFF. In DNA form, the CDR3 reads TGTGCCAGCAGCTTAGTTCGGGCGCGATACACCGGGGAGCTGTTTTTT. The complete variable domain, with remaining parts taken from reference TRBV7-2 and TRBJ2-2, reads GAGVSQSPSNKVTEKGKDVELRCDPISGHTALYWYRQSLGQGLEFLIYFQGNSAPDKSGLPSDRFSAERTGGSVSTLTIQRTQQEDSAVYLCASSLVRARYTGELFFGEGSRLTVL.

The rearrangement links TRBV20-1 to TRBJ1-5; tentatively, D is TRBD1 (5 bases). The germline V gene has CDR1 DFQATT and CDR2 SNEGSKA (reference sequence). The CDR3 totals 14 residues. V dropped 1 base and J dropped 4 bases, with 11 bases sitting between them. This CDR3 is CSARGPGQNQPQHF. CDR3 nucleotides: TGCAGTGCTAGAGGCCCAGGGCAAAATCAGCCCCAGCATTTT.

The gene calls are TRBV6-2 or TRBV6-3 and TRBJ1-4, with TRBD1 as a possible D gene (6 bases). Trimming took 9 bases from V and 7 from J, leaving 15 bases between them. CDR3 length: 13 residues. Germline loops: CDR1 MNHEY, CDR2 SVGEGT. The CDR3 region is CASSGDVREKLFF. DNA for the CDR3: TGTGCCAGTTCAGGGGATGTACGTGAAAAACTGTTTTTT.

This clonotype was detected a few times. This chain links TRBV5-5 with TRBJ2-2; possible D gene TRBD2, 7 bases. The CDR3 is 16 amino acids. CDR1 is SGHKS and CDR2 is YYEKEE in the germline V gene (reference sequence). V was clipped by 0 bases and J by 2 bases, with 11 bases between them. This CDR3 is CASSLEGGTNTGELFF. The CDR3 DNA is TGTGCCAGCAGCTTGGAGGGGGGGACTAACACCGGGGAGCTGTTTTTT.